This T cell receptor (beta chain) originates from a study of blood T cells in healthy people across ages. For this clonotype: Its target is unknown.

V dropped 1 base and J dropped 6; count of bases not matched to a gene: 0. Germline CDR1 SGHTA, CDR2 FQGTGA. The CDR3 sequence is 13 residues long. A J-beta primer mix and a sample-barcoded 5' primer were used in a second PCR of roughly 7 to 12 cycles. Each cDNA molecule was tagged by a template-switch adaptor with 12 random nucleotides. MiXCR, run by TCRdb on the 5' RACE reads, gives a single entry per CDR3 protein. This sample has 1.5 million to 2 million distinct CDR3 sequences; just under 50% occur once, and the top ten carry 2.1%. Findings of the study overall: Roughly linear declines in TCR beta diversity per million T cells occurred with age.

This TCR was recovered from a woman aged 40 to 50 in good health. J is TRBJ1-1 and V is TRBV7-3; TRBD1 agrees at 9 bases. Sequencing was performed on blood. CDR3 region: CASSLRQGAEAFF. Written as DNA, the CDR3 is TGTGCCAGCAGCTTAAGACAGGGGGCTGAAGCTTTCTTT. The full variable domain, rest sourced from reference TRBV7-3 and TRBJ1-1, is GAGVSQTPSNKVTEKGKYVELRCDPISGHTALYWYRQSLGQGPEFLIYFQGTGAADDSGLPNDRFFAVRPEGSVSTLKIQRTERGDSAVYLCASSLRQGAEAFFGQGTRLTVV.